These 27 T cell receptor beta chains were sequenced from one sample in a study of CD8 T cells in ankylosing spondylitis. One entry per CDR3 protein, called by TCRdb with MiXCR from the 5' RACE reads. The table records some 350,000 distinct CDR3 sequences, roughly 14% of them present only once. Sequences were obtained from blood, either unsorted or a sorted T cell fraction (not recorded which). The receptors shown here come from a male donor with ankylosing spondylitis or in good health (not recorded which).

This clonotype was observed a handful of times. The chain uses TRBV9 and TRBJ1-5, with TRBD1 as a possible D gene (5 bases). The CDR3 covers 15 residues. Germline V CDR1 and CDR2: SGDLS, YYNGEE. V dropped 3 bases and J dropped 4 bases, with 14 bases sitting between them. The CDR3 nucleotides are TGTGCCAGCAGCGCGGGATCTGGGGCGAATCAGCCCCAGCATTTT. Its protein product is CASSAGSGANQPQHF. Variable domain in full (rest from reference TRBV9 and TRBJ1-5): DSGVTQTPKHLITATGQRVTLRCSPRSGDLSVYWYQQSLDQGLQFLIQYYNGEERAKGNILERFSAQQFPDLHSELNLSSLELGDSALYFCASSAGSGANQPQHFGDGTRLSIL.

This chain links TRBV5-6 with TRBJ2-5; D call uncertain. The germline V and J ends were trimmed by 1 base and 3 bases, with 10 bases remaining between them. The germline CDR1 and CDR2 sequences are SGHDT and YYEEEE. The CDR3 totals 14 residues. The CDR3 protein is CASSLIGGEETQYF. CDR3 sequence (DNA): TGTGCCAGCAGCTTGATCGGCGGTGAAGAGACCCAGTACTTC.

The rearrangement links TRBV10-3 to TRBJ2-7; 7 nucleotides agree with TRBD1. Germline V gene data show CDR1 as ENHRY and CDR2 as SYGVKD. The CDR3 runs to 19 residues. V was pared by 2 bases and J by 0 bases, with 16 bases of the junction left unmatched. The CDR3 here is CAISERTPENRGHSYEQYF. CDR3 bases: TGTGCCATCAGTGAGCGGACCCCTGAAAACAGGGGACACTCCTACGAGCAGTACTTC.

This clonotype was counted between two and nine times. The chain employs TRBV5-1 and TRBJ2-7; a weak D match, TRBD2 (5 bases). V lost 3 bases and J 7 bases, leaving 23 bases between the germline ends. The CDR3 covers 16 residues. The germline V gene encodes CDR1 SGHRS and CDR2 YFSETQ. CDR3 in DNA: TGCGCCAGCAGCTATTCAGGAGCTTCGGGGTTTGATGAGCAGTACTTC. The encoded protein is CASSYSGASGFDEQYF.

This clonotype appeared many times. The gene calls are TRBV24-1 and TRBJ2-1, with a possible D match to TRBD2 (5 bases). Deletions cut 3 bases from V and 10 bases from J, with 18 bases between. The CDR3 is 15 amino acids. From germline, CDR1 is KGHDR and CDR2 SFDVKD. The CDR3 spells CATSDGSGGKPEQFF. For the CDR3, the DNA is TGTGCCACCAGTGATGGCAGCGGTGGGAAACCCGAGCAGTTCTTC.

In its sample, this clonotype was seen a few times. The rearrangement uses TRBV12-3 or TRBV12-4 and TRBJ2-5, with 11 bases matching TRBD1. This CDR3 has 17 residues. Losses at the gene ends were 6 bases for V and 9 bases for J; bases not matched to a gene: 18. CDR3 nucleotides: TGTGCCAGCAGCCCTGCCCTGGGACAGGGGGAAGGGGGGTCCCAGTACTTC. Encoded protein: CASSPALGQGEGGSQYF.

This clonotype was seen only a few times. The rearrangement uses TRBV5-6 and TRBJ1-4, with D possibly being TRBD1 (6 bases). The V end lost 4 bases, the J end lost 6 bases, and 16 bases lay between the germline ends. The CDR3 contains 15 residues. The V gene's germline CDR1 is SGHDT and CDR2 YYEEEE. CDR3 coding DNA: TGTGCCAGCAGCCCTTTGGGGGGGCAGGATGAAAAACTGTTTTTT. Its protein product is CASSPLGGQDEKLFF.

This clonotype was detected only a few times. The CDR3: CSARTVGGTDTQYF. In nucleotides, the CDR3 is TGCAGTGCTAGAACGGTAGGGGGCACAGATACGCAGTATTTT. This rearrangement joins TRBV20-1 to TRBJ2-3; possible D gene TRBD1, 5 bases. Trimming took off 2 bases at V and 1 base at J, with 10 bases between the two ends. Germline V lookup: CDR1 DFQATT, CDR2 SNEGSKA (reference sequence). This CDR3 is built from 14 residues.

The chain links TRBV12-3 or TRBV12-4 to TRBJ1-2, with D uncertain. The CDR3 covers 12 residues. The V end lost 3 bases, the J end lost 4 bases, and 6 bases lay between the germline ends. DNA for the CDR3: TGTGCCAGCAGTTTCCGGGGCTATGGCTACACCTTC. Translating gives CASSFRGYGYTF.

This clonotype was found a few times. The chain is built from TRBV5-1 and TRBJ2-7; 9 bases match TRBD1. The CDR3 contains 13 residues. The junction had 4 bases not matched to a gene; V was cut back by 4 bases and J by 5 bases. Germline V CDR1 and CDR2: SGHRS, YFSETQ. CDR3 protein: CASSRDRVDEQYF. The CDR3 DNA is TGCGCCAGCAGCCGGGACAGGGTAGACGAGCAGTACTTC. Using reference TRBV5-1 and TRBJ2-7 for the parts outside the CDR3, the full variable domain is KAGVTQTPRYLIKTRGQQVTLSCSPISGHRSVSWYQQTPGQGLQFLFEYFSETQRNKGNFPGRFSGRQFSNSRSEMNVSTLELGDSALYLCASSRDRVDEQYFGPGTRLTVT.

The genes are TRBV5-1 and TRBJ1-2, with 8 bases matching TRBD1. Per the germline V gene, CDR1 is SGHRS and CDR2 is YFSETQ. CDR3 length equals 13 residues. Trimming took 4 bases from V and 8 from J; bases not matched to a gene: 7. CDR3 in DNA: TGCGCCAGCAGCCGGACAGGGTCTGGGGGCTACACCTTC. Translation: CASSRTGSGGYTF.

In its sample, this clonotype was seen a few times. This chain joins TRBV15 and TRBJ1-4, with D maybe TRBD1 (6 bases). Germline CDR1 LNHNV, CDR2 YYDKDF (reference sequence). The V end lost 3 bases, the J end lost 5 bases, and 13 bases lay between the germline ends. This CDR3 is 15 amino acids long. CDR3 sequence (DNA): TGTGCCACCAGCAGCTGGGGACAAAGAAATGAAAAACTGTTTTTT. This translates into CATSSWGQRNEKLFF.

The chain joins TRBV20-1 to TRBJ1-1; TRBD1 matches 9 bases. Unmatched junction bases numbered 15, after V lost 5 bases and J lost 5 bases. This CDR3 is 16 amino acids long. In germline, CDR1 is DFQATT, CDR2 SNEGSKA (reference sequence). The CDR3 nucleotides are TGCAGTGCTTATTTTGGGGGACAGGGAGGAAAGACTGAAGCTTTCTTT. Translating it yields CSAYFGGQGGKTEAFF.

This clonotype was observed a few times. The chain has TRBV12-3 or TRBV12-4 and TRBJ2-3, with D possibly called TRBD1 or TRBD2 (6 bases each). The CDR3 is made up of 12 amino acids. The V end lost 6 bases, the J end lost 10 bases, and 14 bases lay between the germline ends. CDR3: CASSGGPSPQYF. CDR3 nucleotide sequence: TGTGCCAGCAGCGGGGGCCCTTCGCCGCAGTATTTT.

CDR3 protein: CASSLDQYEQYF. CDR3 in DNA: TGTGCCAGCAGCTTAGATCAGTACGAGCAGTACTTC. This chain joins TRBV7-2 and TRBJ2-7, with unresolved D. V lost 1 base and J lost 4, with 5 bases in between. CDR1 is SGHTA and CDR2 is FQGNSA in the germline V gene. The CDR3 runs to 12 residues.

The chain is built from TRBV19 and TRBJ2-6, with 9 bases aligning to TRBD1. V lost 6 bases to trimming and J lost 0 bases; unmatched junction nucleotides: 6. There are 17 residues in the CDR3. Germline V CDR1 and CDR2: LNHDA, SQIVND (reference sequence). CDR3 region: CASSGQGLISGANVLTF. For the CDR3, the DNA is TGTGCCAGTAGCGGACAGGGGCTGATCTCTGGGGCCAACGTCCTGACTTTC.

This clonotype was detected only a few times. V gene TRBV5-1 combines with J gene TRBJ2-4; D ambiguous. Trimming left V 0 bases short and J 5 bases short, with 9 bases between. The CDR3 runs 14 residues. The germline V gene encodes CDR1 SGHRS and CDR2 YFSETQ. The CDR3 bases are TGCGCCAGCAGCTTGGTGGGTGGCGAAAACATTCAGTACTTC. Amino acids: CASSLVGGENIQYF.

This chain connects TRBV3-1 to TRBJ2-2; possibly TRBD2 for D (5 bases). The CDR3 totals 12 residues. The V end lost 1 base, the J end lost 10 bases, and 7 bases lay between the germline ends. CDR1 is LGHDT and CDR2 is YNNKEL in the germline V gene (reference sequence). CDR3 sequence (DNA): TGTGCCAGCAGCCAAGTGGGAGCGGAGCTGTTTTTT. Protein sequence: CASSQVGAELFF.

The V gene is TRBV10-3, the J gene TRBJ2-1; TRBD2 aligns across 7 bases. The CDR3 totals 13 residues. J gave up 5 bases and V 7 bases, and 5 bases lay outside the gene matches. The germline V gene has CDR1 ENHRY and CDR2 SYGVKD. CDR3 in amino acids: CAITPAGHNEQFF. CDR3 bases: TGTGCCATCACCCCAGCGGGACACAATGAGCAGTTCTTC.

Only a few counts were recorded for this clonotype. The chain uses TRBV5-1 and TRBJ2-5; no definite D call. V gave up 0 bases and J gave up 0 bases, with 6 bases separating them. Germline CDR1 reads SGHRS; CDR2 reads YFSETQ. This CDR3 contains 14 residues. CDR3 nucleotide sequence: TGCGCCAGCAGCTTGGTGCCCTACCAAGAGACCCAGTACTTC. Its translation: CASSLVPYQETQYF.

This chain uses TRBV7-2 with TRBJ1-3; D gene unclear. The germline V and J ends were trimmed by 1 base and 3 bases, with 10 bases remaining between them. The CDR3 is 15 residues long. The germline V gene has CDR1 SGHTA and CDR2 FQGNSA. CDR3: CASSLGVSVGNTIYF. The CDR3 nucleotides are TGTGCCAGCAGCTTAGGAGTTTCCGTTGGAAACACCATATATTTT. Full variable domain (outside the CDR3, taken from reference TRBV7-2 and TRBJ1-3): GAGVSQSPSNKVTEKGKDVELRCDPISGHTALYWYRQSLGQGLEFLIYFQGNSAPDKSGLPSDRFSAERTGGSVSTLTIQRTQQEDSAVYLCASSLGVSVGNTIYFGEGSWLTVV.

The CDR3, as DNA: TGTGCCAGCAGCGTAGAACCCTCTGGGGCCAACGTCCTGACTTTC. Its protein is CASSVEPSGANVLTF. The genes are TRBV9 and TRBJ2-6; D not certain. CDR1 and CDR2 (germline): SGDLS, YYNGEE. This CDR3 is 15 amino acids long. V was clipped by 0 bases and J by 0 bases, with 4 bases between them.

This clonotype was detected only a few times. The chain uses TRBV29-1 and TRBJ1-1; D not certain. The V and J ends lost 4 bases and 5 bases respectively, with 8 bases between them. The CDR3 totals 11 residues. The germline V gene encodes CDR1 SQVTM and CDR2 ANQGSEA. As DNA, the CDR3 is TGCAGCGTTGTAACGAGTACTGAAGCTTTCTTT. Translating it yields CSVVTSTEAFF.

The chain joins TRBV3-1 to TRBJ2-3, with 7 bases matching TRBD2. Germline V CDR1 and CDR2: LGHDT, YNNKEL (reference sequence). This CDR3 is 15 amino acids long. The J segment lost 2 bases and the V segment lost 4 bases, leaving 6 bases of the junction unmatched. The CDR3 is CASSLARGDTDTQYF. CDR3 nucleotides: TGTGCCAGCAGCCTAGCACGGGGGGACACAGATACGCAGTATTTT.

This clonotype has a count of ten or more. V usage is TRBV5-1 and J usage is TRBJ1-1; the D is unclear. Deletions cut 5 bases from V and 7 bases from J, with 9 bases between. From germline, CDR1 is SGHRS and CDR2 YFSETQ. This CDR3 spans 11 amino acids. CDR3 sequence reads: CASRDADEAFF. The CDR3 DNA follows: TGCGCCAGCAGGGACGCGGATGAAGCTTTCTTT.

About this clonotype: It may be a read error: a sequence one base away is much more abundant. The CDR3 DNA is TGTGGCAGCAGCTTGACGGGCAGCTGGGGCTACACCTTC. Its translation is CGSSLTGSWGYTF. The chain has TRBV5-6 and TRBJ1-2; D is uncertain. The CDR3 is 13 residues long. Per germline, CDR1 SGHDT and CDR2 YYEEEE. Complete variable domain (other parts from reference TRBV5-6 and TRBJ1-2): DAGVTQSPTHLIKTRGQQVTLRCSPKSGHDTVSWYQQALGQGPQFIFQYYEEEERQRGNFPDRFSGHQFPNYSSELNVNALLLGDSALYLCGSSLTGSWGYTFGSGTRLTVV.

The chain joins TRBV27 to TRBJ1-5; possibly TRBD1 for D (6 bases). The V gene's germline CDR1 is MNHEY and CDR2 SMNVEV (reference sequence). This CDR3 region has 16 residues. V lost 7 bases to trimming and J lost 1 base, with 17 bases between them. The CDR3 region has the DNA TGTGCCAGCATGGCTGTGGGGGCAAGGAGCAATCAGCCCCAGCATTTT. This gives the protein CASMAVGARSNQPQHF.